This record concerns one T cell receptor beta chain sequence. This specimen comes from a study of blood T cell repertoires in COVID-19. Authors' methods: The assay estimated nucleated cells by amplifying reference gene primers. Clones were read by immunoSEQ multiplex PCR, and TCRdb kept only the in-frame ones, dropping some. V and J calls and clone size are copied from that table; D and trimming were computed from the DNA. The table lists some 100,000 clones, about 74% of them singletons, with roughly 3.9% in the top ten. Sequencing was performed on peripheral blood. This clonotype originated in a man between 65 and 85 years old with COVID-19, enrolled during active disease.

Written as DNA, the CDR3 is TGTGCCAGCAGATCTAGCGGGAGGGCGGACACCGGGGAGCTGTTTTTT. This gives the protein CASRSSGRADTGELFF. The chain links TRBV9 to TRBJ2-2; 12 bases fit TRBD2. The J segment lost 3 bases and the V segment lost 5 bases, leaving 5 bases of the junction unmatched. CDR3 length equals 16 residues. Germline lookup yields CDR1 SGDLS and CDR2 YYNGEE.